A single sample is the source of the 11 T cell receptor beta chains below, sequenced in a study of blood T cell repertoires in COVID-19. Produced via immunoSEQ multiplex PCR; TCRdb's table is partial and in-frame only. The sample yields 200,000 to 250,000 clones, 87% seen once. Sequenced sample: peripheral blood. These receptors came from a woman between 18 and 29 years old who had recovered from COVID-19.

The chain carries TRBV5-5 and TRBJ2-5, with 10 bases identical to TRBD2. Germline assignment: CDR1 SGHKS and CDR2 YYEKEE (reference sequence). J gave up 5 bases and V 1 base, and 11 bases lay outside the gene matches. There are 17 residues in the CDR3. This chain's CDR3 is CASSLTVLAGLGETQYF. CDR3 sequence (DNA): TGTGCCAGCAGCTTGACTGTACTAGCGGGATTGGGGGAGACCCAGTACTTC.

J is TRBJ2-3 and V is TRBV13; 15 nucleotides line up with TRBD2. The CDR3 has 15 amino acids. The V gene's germline CDR1 is PRHDT and CDR2 FYEKMQ (reference sequence). V dropped 5 bases and J dropped 6; count of bases not matched to a gene: 3. The CDR3: CASSRTSGRGDTQYF. The CDR3 bases are TGTGCCAGCAGCCGGACTAGCGGGAGGGGGGATACGCAGTATTTT.

Ten or more counts support this clone. The rearrangement uses TRBV4-1 and TRBJ1-2; D not resolved. The V gene's germline CDR1 is MGHRA and CDR2 YSYEKL. V lost 2 bases and J lost 2, with 6 bases in between. This CDR3 has 13 amino acids. CDR3 nucleotide sequence: TGCGCCAGCAGCCAATCCCTCAACTATGGCTACACCTTC. Amino acids: CASSQSLNYGYTF.

The chain combines TRBV4-3 with TRBJ2-1; tentative D call: TRBD1 (5 bases). Germline V gene sequence: CDR1 LGHNA, CDR2 YSLEER. There are 15 residues in the CDR3. V was trimmed by 0 bases and J by 10 bases, leaving 16 bases between them. The CDR3 DNA reads TGCGCCAGCAGCCAAGATCGTCATAGGGGTAGCGAGCAGTTCTTC. Its protein is CASSQDRHRGSEQFF.

The rearrangement links TRBV7-2 to TRBJ2-6; TRBD2 is a possible D gene (5 bases). The germline V gene has CDR1 SGHTA and CDR2 FQGNSA. There are 16 residues in the CDR3. The V end was cut by 0 bases, the J end by 4 bases, with 10 bases between. DNA of the CDR3: TGTGCCAGCAGCTTAGCGGGAGTTGGGGGGGCCAACGTCCTGACTTTC. Translated: CASSLAGVGGANVLTF.

This chain uses TRBV19 with TRBJ2-5; 8 nucleotides align to TRBD2. The V gene end was trimmed by 1 base and the J gene end by 3 bases; junction bases not matched to a gene: 4. The germline V gene encodes CDR1 LNHDA and CDR2 SQIVND (reference sequence). The CDR3 totals 15 residues. CDR3 sequence reads: CASSIGTSWEETQYF. As DNA, the CDR3 is TGTGCCAGTAGTATAGGGACTAGCTGGGAAGAGACCCAGTACTTC.

The gene calls are TRBV10-3 and TRBJ1-4; 10 positions agree with TRBD1. The CDR3 totals 12 residues. The V and J ends lost 8 bases and 6 bases, in that order; junction bases with no gene match: 0. Germline CDR1 reads ENHRY; CDR2 reads SYGVKD. The CDR3 spells CAIGTGDEKLFF. In DNA form, the CDR3 reads TGTGCCATCGGGACAGGGGATGAAAAACTGTTTTTT.

CDR3 DNA: TGTGCCAGCAGTGAGACAGGGAGCTCCTACGAGCAGTACTTC. Encoded protein: CASSETGSSYEQYF. The J gene is TRBJ2-7, the V gene TRBV25-1; TRBD1 matches at 7 bases. J was trimmed by 0 bases and V by 3 bases; bases with no gene match: 2. The CDR3 has 14 residues. Germline V gene lookup returns CDR1 MGHDK and CDR2 SYGVNS.

J is TRBJ1-2 and V is TRBV30; TRBD1 agrees at 8 bases. This CDR3 has 12 amino acids. The V and J ends lost 5 bases and 8 bases, in that order; junction bases with no gene match: 7. From germline, CDR1 is GTSNPN and CDR2 SVGIG (reference sequence). This CDR3 reads CAWRQGFGGYTF. In nucleotides, the CDR3 is TGTGCCTGGCGACAGGGGTTTGGAGGCTACACCTTC. Supplemented by reference TRBV30 and TRBJ1-2, the full variable domain reads SQTIHQWPATLVQPVGSPLSLECTVEGTSNPNLYWYRQAAGRGLQLLFYSVGIGQISSEVPQNLSASRPQDRQFILSSKKLLLSDSGFYLCAWRQGFGGYTFGSGTRLTVV.

This chain uses TRBV3-1 (or the pseudogene TRBV3-2) with TRBJ2-1, with TRBD1 identical over 9 bases. The CDR3 length is 14 residues. CDR1 is LGHDT and CDR2 is YNNKEL in the germline V gene (reference sequence). Unmatched junction bases numbered 4, after V lost 4 bases and J lost 6 bases. The CDR3 loop is CASSLQGAGNEQFF. The DNA for the CDR3 is TGTGCCAGCAGCCTACAGGGGGCTGGCAATGAGCAGTTCTTC.

The chain recombines TRBV29-1 with TRBJ2-7; weak D call: TRBD1 (6 bases). The CDR3 is 11 amino acids. From germline, CDR1 is SQVTM and CDR2 ANQGSEA. Trimming removed 5 bases at V and 1 base at J, with 6 bases between. This CDR3 reads CSVQGSYEQYF. The CDR3 nucleotides are TGCAGCGTTCAGGGGTCCTACGAGCAGTACTTC.